This is a list of T cell receptor beta chains from one sample in a study of blood T cell repertoires in COVID-19. Libraries were prepared by immunoSEQ multiplex PCR; TCRdb keeps only in-frame clonotypes and omits some of them. Among tens of thousands of clones, 85% to 90% were seen once, and the ten largest hold 15% to 20%. Sequencing input: peripheral blood. Receptors were obtained from a woman aged 55-70 years with COVID-19, enrolled during active disease. Both conserved end residues are part of each CDR3. Fields, in order: V gene, D gene, J gene, CDR3 protein, CDR3 DNA. The D gene is left open where the match is weak.

V: TRBV5-1; D: TRBD2; J: TRBJ2-5; CDR3: CASSFSGVQETQYF; DNA: TGCGCCAGCAGCTTTAGCGGGGTACAAGAGACCCAGTACTTC
V: TRBV7-2; D: -; J: TRBJ2-5; CDR3: CASSLNRQETQYF; DNA: TGTGCCAGCAGCTTAAACAGACAAGAGACCCAGTACTTC
V: TRBV30; D: -; J: TRBJ1-5; CDR3: CAWSPGEGNLGQPQHF; DNA: TGTGCCTGGAGCCCCGGAGAGGGAAACCTCGGCCAGCCCCAGCATTTT
V: TRBV18; D: -; J: TRBJ1-6; CDR3: CASSPGTYSPLHF; DNA: TGTGCCAGCTCACCTGGGACATACTCACCCCTCCACTTT
V: TRBV28; D: -; J: TRBJ2-7; CDR3: CASSPLGVEQYF; DNA: TGTGCCAGCAGTCCCTTAGGGGTGGAGCAGTACTTC
V: TRBV7-2; D: -; J: TRBJ2-1; CDR3: CASSPQSYNEQFF; DNA: TGTGCCAGCAGCCCCCAGTCCTACAATGAGCAGTTCTTC
V: TRBV30; D: TRBD1; J: TRBJ1-1; CDR3: CAWSVQGAMAEAFF; DNA: TGTGCCTGGAGTGTACAGGGGGCTATGGCTGAAGCTTTCTTT
V: TRBV2; D: TRBD1; J: TRBJ1-4; CDR3: CASSRFRTGREKLFF; DNA: TGTGCCAGCAGTCGATTTAGGACAGGGAGAGAAAAACTGTTTTTT
V: TRBV10-2; D: -; J: TRBJ2-2; CDR3: CASRWLVGSGELFF; DNA: TGCGCCAGCAGATGGCTAGTTGGCTCCGGGGAGCTGTTTTTT
V: TRBV6-5; D: -; J: TRBJ1-1; CDR3: CASSPHDRVNTEAFF; DNA: TGTGCCAGCAGTCCCCACGATCGGGTGAACACTGAAGCTTTCTTT
V: TRBV5-4; D: -; J: TRBJ2-7; CDR3: CASSLPSYEQYF; DNA: TGTGCCAGCAGCTTGCCGTCCTACGAGCAGTACTTC
V: TRBV19; D: -; J: TRBJ2-1; CDR3: CASSIAQTNQQFF; DNA: TGTGCCAGTAGTATAGCCCAGACAAACCAGCAGTTCTTC
V: TRBV6-5; D: TRBD1; J: TRBJ1-2; CDR3: CASRDRDRGRCTF; DNA: TGTGCCAGCAGGGACCGGGACAGGGGGCGGTGCACCTTC
V: TRBV5-1; D: -; J: TRBJ1-3; CDR3: CASSLDSGNTIYF; DNA: TGCGCCAGCAGCTTGGACAGTGGAAACACCATATATTTT
V: TRBV18; D: -; J: TRBJ2-5; CDR3: CASSWEVTTQYF; DNA: TGTGCCAGCTCATGGGAGGTTACGACCCAGTACTTC
V: TRBV9; D: -; J: TRBJ2-2; CDR3: CASSTGVPNTGELFF; DNA: TGTGCCAGCAGCACCGGGGTCCCGAACACCGGGGAGCTGTTTTTT
V: TRBV24-1; D: -; J: TRBJ2-7; CDR3: CATSDSGRGIQYEQYF; DNA: TGTGCCACCAGTGATTCGGGCAGGGGTATTCAATACGAGCAGTACTTC
V: TRBV5-6; D: -; J: TRBJ1-5; CDR3: CASSLRGRGQPQHF; DNA: TGTGCCAGCAGCTTGAGAGGGCGCGGACAGCCCCAGCATTTT
V: TRBV7-2; D: -; J: TRBJ2-7; CDR3: CASSRMDRTYEQYF; DNA: TGTGCCAGCAGCCGGATGGACAGAACCTACGAGCAGTACTTC
V: TRBV7-2; D: -; J: TRBJ1-1; CDR3: CASSLSAGGDTEAFF; DNA: TGTGCCAGCAGCTTAAGCGCGGGGGGAGATACTGAAGCTTTCTTT
V: TRBV25-1; D: TRBD1; J: TRBJ2-1; CDR3: CASSESVGQGAGEQFF; DNA: TGTGCCAGCAGTGAATCGGTGGGACAGGGGGCAGGTGAGCAGTTCTTC
V: TRBV5-1; D: -; J: TRBJ1-2; CDR3: CASAQEGRMYGYTF; DNA: TGCGCCAGCGCCCAGGAGGGGAGAATGTATGGCTACACCTTC
V: TRBV27; D: TRBD2; J: TRBJ2-3; CDR3: CASSLSSGRAKDTQYF; DNA: TGTGCCAGCAGTTTGTCTAGCGGGAGGGCCAAAGATACGCAGTATTTT